This T cell receptor beta chain was retrieved from a study of blood T cell repertoires in COVID-19. Study-level background: Material from acute and convalescent COVID-19 was sourced from the United States, Italy and Spain. Sample material is recorded as cDNA or gDNA derived from T cells, B-cell-depleted T cells, or PBMCs.

Original processing notes: Researchers report that nucleated cell counts were estimated from reference gene primer amplification. Assay: immunoSEQ multiplex PCR; the TCRdb copy retains only in-frame clones and omits some. The DNA was the basis for D and trimming; V, J and clone size are from that table. The sample shows around 25,000 clones, approximately 88% of them seen only once. This clone came up once. The CDR3 has 13 amino acids. V lost 6 bases, J lost 7 bases, and 12 bases lay in between. The germline V gene has CDR1 MGHDK and CDR2 SYGVNS. This chain uses TRBV25-1 with TRBJ2-2; D gene unclear. The receptor was derived from a woman aged 50 to 60 with active COVID-19. The sample was peripheral blood. The CDR3 sequence is CASRRLAGGELFF. Written as DNA, the CDR3 is TGTGCCAGCAGACGACTCGCCGGCGGGGAGCTGTTTTTT.